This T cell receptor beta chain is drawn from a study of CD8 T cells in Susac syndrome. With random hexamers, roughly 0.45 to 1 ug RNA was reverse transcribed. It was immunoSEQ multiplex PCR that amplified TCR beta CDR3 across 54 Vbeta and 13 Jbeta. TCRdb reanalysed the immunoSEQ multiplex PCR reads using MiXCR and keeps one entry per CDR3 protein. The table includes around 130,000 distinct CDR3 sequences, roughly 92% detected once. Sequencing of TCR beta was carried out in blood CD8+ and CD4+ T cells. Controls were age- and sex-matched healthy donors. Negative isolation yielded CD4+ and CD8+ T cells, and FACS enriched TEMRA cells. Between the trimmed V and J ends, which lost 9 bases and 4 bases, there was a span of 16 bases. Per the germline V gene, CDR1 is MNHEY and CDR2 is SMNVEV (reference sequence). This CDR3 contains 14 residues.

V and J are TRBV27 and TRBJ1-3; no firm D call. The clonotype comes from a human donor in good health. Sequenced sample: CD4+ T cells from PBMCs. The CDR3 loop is CASSSEAAGNTIYF. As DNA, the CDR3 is TGTGCCAGTTCCTCGGAGGCAGCCGGAAACACCATATATTTT.